This T cell receptor (beta chain) was captured by sequencing in a study of Ad26.COV2.S vaccination and SARS-CoV-2 variants. Background on the study: Once, or twice with 56 days between doses, Ad26.COV2.S was given intramuscularly. Study observations and caveats: Vaccinated individuals (as opposed to placebo recipients) had higher spike-specific TCR breadth.

Treatment denoted: roughly 19 received Ad26.COV2.S at low or high dose, single or two shots; 5 received placebo; per-sample allocation not given. Material that was analyzed had been drawn on day 63 after the first vaccine or placebo injection. After removal of 3 bases from V and 8 bases from J, the junction contained 12 bases not matched to a gene. The CDR3 is made up of 15 amino acids. Germline values: CDR1 ENHRY, CDR2 SYGVKD. On this clone: Its target is unknown.

Repertoires were generated with immunoSEQ multiplex PCR, while TCRdb's copy carries only in-frame clones and drops some. The top ten hold more than 1.5% of the sample, which has approximately 460,000 clones, 80% to 90% seen once. The receptor was isolated from a person between 18 and 65 years old who received the Ad26.COV2.S COVID-19 vaccine or a placebo. Sequenced here: peripheral blood, sampled in a trial of Ad26.COV2.S vaccine versus placebo. This sequence joins TRBV10-3 and TRBJ1-1, with 7 bases that match TRBD1. CDR3 sequence reads: CAISDLYRDSNEAFF. DNA of the CDR3: TGTGCCATCAGTGACTTATACCGGGACAGCAACGAAGCTTTCTTT.